A selection of T cell receptor beta chains follows, all from one sample in a study of graft-versus-host responses after intestinal transplantation. Clones were sequenced by immunoSEQ multiplex PCR, and TCRdb holds only the in-frame ones, with some missing. The table records tens of thousands of clones, approximately 92% of them present only once. These TCRs' antigens remain unknown. Sample: unstimulated CD4+ T cells sorted from spleen or lymph node cells, taken before intestinal transplant. The receptors derive from a human donor who received an intestinal transplant. CDR3s include the opening cysteine and the closing phenylalanine or tryptophan. The order of the fields is CDR3 protein, CDR3 DNA, V gene, clone size, D gene, J gene. D genes are given only for firm matches. Clone sizes are given selectively: once, few, many, or a class where the clone is expanded.

CASSGYPGRWQYF TGTGCCAGCAGTGGATACCCGGGACGATGGCAGTACTTC TRBV6-5 NA NA TRBJ2-7
CASSEAFFPGRETQYF TGTGCCAGCAGTGAAGCCTTCTTTCCCGGTAGGGAGACCCAGTACTTC TRBV6-1 NA NA TRBJ2-5
CASSVDWASYEQYF TGTGCCAGCAGCGTCGACTGGGCCTCCTACGAGCAGTACTTC TRBV7-8 NA NA TRBJ2-7
CSAGELARPVGGELFF TGCAGCGCTGGTGAACTAGCGAGGCCGGTGGGCGGGGAGCTGTTTTTT TRBV29-1 NA TRBD2 TRBJ2-2
CASSEWGTQETQYF TGTGCCAGCAGTGAATGGGGGACTCAAGAGACCCAGTACTTC TRBV2 NA NA TRBJ2-5
CASSMGLGLAGRNEQFF TGTGCCAGTAGTATGGGGCTAGGACTAGCGGGTCGGAATGAGCAGTTCTTC TRBV19 NA TRBD2 TRBJ2-1
CASSYSGGETQHF TGTGCCAGCAGTTACTCGGGTGGTGAGACCCAGCACTTC TRBV6-5 NA NA TRBJ2-5
CASSIKGAYNEQFF TGTGCCAGTAGTATAAAGGGAGCCTACAATGAGCAGTTCTTC TRBV19 once NA TRBJ2-1
CASSLVGDTRYGYTF TGTGCCAGCAGCTTGGTTGGGGACACCCGCTATGGCTACACCTTC TRBV5-4 NA NA TRBJ1-2
CAWTGTPWTGELFF TGTGCCTGGACCGGGACCCCGTGGACCGGGGAGCTGTTTTTT TRBV30 NA NA TRBJ2-2
CASSLGGHSNQPQHF TGTGCCAGCAGCTTAGGGGGGCATAGCAATCAGCCCCAGCATTTT TRBV7-8 NA NA TRBJ1-5
CASSLGGFADTQYF TGTGCCAGCTCTTTAGGGGGGTTCGCAGATACGCAGTATTTT TRBV9 NA NA TRBJ2-3
CASSRLGLASYEQYF TGTGCCAGCAGCCGCCTCGGACTAGCGTCCTACGAGCAGTACTTC TRBV11-2 NA TRBD2 TRBJ2-7
CATTTGGTLQNIQYF TGTGCCACCACTACAGGGGGCACCCTTCAAAACATTCAGTACTTC TRBV6-5 once TRBD1 TRBJ2-4
CASSRMTGSNYGYTF TGTGCCAGCAGTCGTATGACAGGTTCTAACTATGGCTACACCTTC TRBV7-8 NA NA TRBJ1-2
CASSPSEDTQYF TGTGCCAGCAGCCCGAGTGAGGATACGCAGTATTTT TRBV7-2 NA NA TRBJ2-3
CASSLRSVGPLSVEKLFF TGTGCCAGCAGCTTAAGAAGTGTGGGGCCTCTGAGTGTGGAAAAACTGTTTTTT TRBV7-6 once NA TRBJ1-4
CASSLAVYQRTYEQYF TGTGCCAGCAGCTTAGCTGTTTACCAACGCACCTACGAGCAGTACTTC TRBV7-8 NA NA TRBJ2-7
CASSPPRFGTDTYEQYF TGTGCCAGCTCACCACCGAGGTTCGGGACGGATACCTACGAGCAGTACTTC TRBV18 NA NA TRBJ2-7
CATSRDGNYEQYF TGTGCCACCAGCAGAGATGGGAACTACGAGCAGTACTTC TRBV15 NA NA TRBJ2-7
CTSRCRTTYEQYF TGCACCAGCAGGTGCAGGACAACCTACGAGCAGTACTTC TRBV1 NA NA TRBJ2-7
CASSNRDRGLGEQFF TGCGCCAGCAGCAACCGGGACAGGGGGCTCGGTGAGCAGTTCTTC TRBV5-1 NA TRBD1 TRBJ2-1
CASSETDFNTGELFF TGTGCCAGCAGTGAGACGGATTTTAACACCGGGGAGCTGTTTTTT TRBV2 NA NA TRBJ2-2
CASSDSGTGEDEQYF TGTGCCAGCAGCGACTCCGGGACAGGGGAGGACGAGCAGTACTTC TRBV7-9 NA TRBD1 TRBJ2-7
CASSLRRYEQYF TGTGCCAGCAGTTTGAGGAGGTACGAGCAGTACTTC TRBV28 NA NA TRBJ2-7
CASSDEGLGYGYTF TGCGCCAGCAGCGACGAGGGGCTGGGCTATGGCTACACCTTC TRBV5-1 NA NA TRBJ1-2
CASSPGDVRYGYTF TGTGCCAGCAGCCCGGGAGACGTGAGGTATGGCTACACCTTC TRBV5-6 NA NA TRBJ1-2
CASSLVYRGLYEQYF TGCGCCAGCAGCTTGGTTTACAGGGGGCTGTACGAGCAGTACTTC TRBV5-1 NA TRBD1 TRBJ2-7
CASSDVGTGGDNYGYTF TGTGCCAGCAGCGACGTCGGGACAGGGGGAGATAACTATGGCTACACCTTC TRBV7-9 NA TRBD1 TRBJ1-2
CATYPGATGELFF TGTGCCACCTACCCAGGGGCGACCGGGGAGCTGTTTTTT TRBV6-5 NA NA TRBJ2-2
CASTPDGREPYEQYF TGTGCCAGCACCCCCGACGGGAGGGAACCCTACGAGCAGTACTTC TRBV27 NA TRBD2 TRBJ2-7
CASSPDGQPSYNEQFF TGTGCCAGCAGCCCCGATGGACAGCCGTCCTACAATGAGCAGTTCTTC TRBV9 NA NA TRBJ2-1
CASRKGGGAYGYTF TGTGCCAGCCGTAAGGGTGGCGGGGCCTATGGCTACACCTTC TRBV19 NA NA TRBJ1-2
CASSQDSRRGDEQFF TGCGCCAGCAGCCAAGATTCCCGGCGCGGGGATGAGCAGTTCTTC TRBV4-1 NA NA TRBJ2-1
CASSQSVGGSYNEQFF TGCGCCAGCAGCCAATCGGTTGGGGGCTCCTACAATGAGCAGTTCTTC TRBV5-1 NA NA TRBJ2-1
CASSEVGGWEETQYF TGTGCCAGCAGTGAGGTGGGAGGATGGGAGGAGACCCAGTACTTC TRBV25-1 NA NA TRBJ2-5
CASSLAGYTDTQYF TGTGCCAGCAGTTTAGCGGGATACACAGATACGCAGTATTTT TRBV27 NA NA TRBJ2-3
CASSEWREGLGEQFF TGCGCCAGCAGTGAATGGCGGGAGGGCCTCGGTGAGCAGTTCTTC TRBV10-2 NA TRBD2 TRBJ2-1
CASSLSGRGHEQYF TGTGCCAGCAGTTTATCGGGCAGGGGGCACGAGCAGTACTTC TRBV28 NA TRBD1 TRBJ2-7
CASSPDRTAMNTEAFF TGTGCCAGCAGTCCCGATCGGACGGCAATGAACACTGAAGCTTTCTTT TRBV27 NA NA TRBJ1-1
CASSQVRDSYEQYF TGCGCCAGCAGCCAAGTCCGGGACAGCTACGAGCAGTACTTC TRBV4-3 NA TRBD1 TRBJ2-7
CASSTTSPYNEQFF TGTGCCAGCAGCACTACTAGTCCCTACAATGAGCAGTTCTTC TRBV28 NA NA TRBJ2-1
CASSLSTSGSYEQYF TGTGCCAGCAGCTTATCTACTAGCGGCTCCTACGAGCAGTACTTC TRBV7-2 NA TRBD2 TRBJ2-7
CASSSGTGIEETQYF TGTGCCAGCAGCTCCGGGACAGGTATTGAAGAGACCCAGTACTTC TRBV5-8 NA TRBD1 TRBJ2-5
CASPDLSCQRSPDPLATNEKLFF TGCGCCAGTCCCGACCTTAGCTGCCAACGGAGCCCGGACCCCCTAGCAACTAATGAAAAACTGTTTTTT TRBV10-1 NA NA TRBJ1-4
CAWRPGGPYNSPLHF TGTGCCTGGCGACCTGGGGGACCTTATAATTCACCCCTCCACTTT TRBV30 NA NA TRBJ1-6
CASGRGNQPQHF TGTGCCAGCGGACGGGGCAATCAGCCCCAGCATTTT TRBV6-5 NA NA TRBJ1-5
CASSSRGVSGTWGYNEQFF TGTGCCAGCAGCTCACGGGGTGTTAGCGGGACATGGGGGTACAATGAGCAGTTCTTC TRBV7-9 NA TRBD2 TRBJ2-1
CASSVGTTRGKLFF TGTGCCAGCAGTGTGGGTACTACAAGGGGGAAACTGTTTTTT TRBV25-1 NA NA TRBJ1-4
CASSWSGGGRTEAFF TGTGCCAGTAGTTGGTCGGGCGGGGGACGCACTGAAGCTTTCTTT TRBV19 NA NA TRBJ1-1
CAWSVRVRSYEQYF TGTGCCTGGAGTGTACGGGTTCGCTCCTACGAGCAGTACTTC TRBV30 NA NA TRBJ2-7
CASRRNWGDTQYF TGTGCCAGCAGACGGAATTGGGGAGATACGCAGTATTTT TRBV7-9 NA NA TRBJ2-3
CASRPQRVTYEQYF TGTGCCAGCAGGCCACAGCGGGTTACCTACGAGCAGTACTTC TRBV7-8 NA NA TRBJ2-7
CASSASGIGDYGYTF TGTGCCAGCAGTGCCTCAGGAATCGGGGACTATGGCTACACCTTC TRBV6-5 NA NA TRBJ1-2
CASSLGVSGRVDTQYF TGCGCCAGCAGCTTGGGGGTTAGCGGGAGAGTTGATACGCAGTATTTT TRBV5-1 NA TRBD2 TRBJ2-3